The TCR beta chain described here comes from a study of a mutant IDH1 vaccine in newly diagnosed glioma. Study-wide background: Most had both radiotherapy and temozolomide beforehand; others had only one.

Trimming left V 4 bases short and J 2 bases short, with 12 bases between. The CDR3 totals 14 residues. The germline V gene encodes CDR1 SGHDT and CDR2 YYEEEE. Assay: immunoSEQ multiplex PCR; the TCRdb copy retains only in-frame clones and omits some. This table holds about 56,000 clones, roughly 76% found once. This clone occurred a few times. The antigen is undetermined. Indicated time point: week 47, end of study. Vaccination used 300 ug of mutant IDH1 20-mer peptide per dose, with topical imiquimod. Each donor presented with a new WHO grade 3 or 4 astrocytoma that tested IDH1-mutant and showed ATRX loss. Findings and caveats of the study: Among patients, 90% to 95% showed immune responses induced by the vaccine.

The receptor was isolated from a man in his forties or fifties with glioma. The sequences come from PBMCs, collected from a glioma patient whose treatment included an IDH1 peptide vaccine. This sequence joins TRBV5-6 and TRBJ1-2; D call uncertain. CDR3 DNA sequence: TGTGCCAGCAGCGCCCGGGTCTCCAACTATGGCTACACCTTC. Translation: CASSARVSNYGYTF. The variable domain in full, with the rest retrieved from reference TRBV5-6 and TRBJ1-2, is DAGVTQSPTHLIKTRGQQVTLRCSPKSGHDTVSWYQQALGQGPQFIFQYYEEEERQRGNFPDRFSGHQFPNYSSELNVNALLLGDSALYLCASSARVSNYGYTFGSGTRLTVV.